The 5 T cell receptor beta chains below come from one sample, sequenced in a study of response to subunit inactivated influenza vaccine. Using its own MiXCR run on the RT-PCR reads, TCRdb lists one record per CDR3 protein. The sample yields hundreds of thousands of distinct CDR3 sequences, around 25% seen once. The specimen was CD4+ T cells sorted from PBMCs, collected around 5 days after vaccination. These receptor sequences come from a man between 50 and 59 years old who received an inactivated influenza vaccine.

This clonotype was counted between two and nine times. This sequence joins TRBV5-6 and TRBJ2-1; 11 positions match TRBD1. This CDR3 is built from 15 residues. CDR1 and CDR2 from the germline V gene are SGHDT and YYEEEE. After removal of 1 base from V and 9 bases from J, the junction contained 6 bases not matched to a gene. CDR3 amino acids: CASSLRRTGGSEQFF. The CDR3, as DNA: TGTGCCAGCAGCTTGCGGCGGACAGGGGGCAGTGAGCAGTTCTTC.

This clonotype was counted ten times or more. This chain connects TRBV20-1 to TRBJ1-5; 9 bases match TRBD1. CDR3 length equals 15 residues. With 4 bases clipped from V and 7 bases from J, the junction kept 11 bases outside the gene matches. Germline CDR1 reads DFQATT; CDR2 reads SNEGSKA (reference sequence). DNA of the CDR3: TGCAGTGCTACTAGACCGGGACAGGGAAGCCAGCCCCAGCATTTT. It translates to CSATRPGQGSQPQHF.

V usage is TRBV4-3 and J usage is TRBJ1-2; no reliable D call. V was trimmed by 1 base and J by 4 bases, leaving 7 bases between them. Germline CDR1 is LGHNA and CDR2 is YSLEER. CDR3 length: 13 residues. DNA of the CDR3: TGCGCCAGCAGCCAAGGGCCAGGCTATGGCTACACCTTC. Translating it yields CASSQGPGYGYTF.

This clonotype appeared a few times. The V call is TRBV20-1, the J call TRBJ2-1, with 12 positions matching TRBD2. J lost 4 bases, V lost 0 bases, and 10 bases had no gene match. This CDR3 is built from 18 residues. Germline CDR1 reads DFQATT; CDR2 reads SNEGSKA (reference sequence). The CDR3 coding sequence is TGCAGTGCTAGAGATACCTCTAGGACTAGCGGGACTTACAATGAGCAGTTCTTC. As protein: CSARDTSRTSGTYNEQFF.

V gene TRBV2 combines with J gene TRBJ2-3, with TRBD1 matching 9 bases. There are 15 residues in the CDR3. Germline loops: CDR1 SNHLY, CDR2 FYNNEI. Trimming at V came to 7 bases and at J to 4 bases, leaving 9 bases not matched to a gene. The CDR3 sequence: CASTRDRDGADTQYF. The CDR3 region has the DNA TGTGCCAGCACCCGGGACAGGGATGGGGCAGATACGCAGTATTTT.